This T cell receptor beta chain was recovered during a study of Ad26.COV2.S vaccination and SARS-CoV-2 variants. Study results and caveats: The analyses of TCR breadth and depth may have understated the size of total T cell responses.

The V gene lost 6 bases and the J gene lost 2 bases, with 9 bases spanning the gap. This CDR3 contains 13 residues. Germline-derived CDR1 and CDR2 are SNHLY and FYNNEI. A note on this clone: Its cognate antigen is unknown.

Treatment denoted: 15 to 20 received Ad26.COV2.S at low or high dose, single or two shots; roughly 5 received placebo; per-sample allocation not given. Day 63 after the first vaccine or placebo injection was the time point for sampling. Method: immunoSEQ multiplex PCR; TCRdb's copy keeps in-frame clones and lacks some. Among a few hundred thousand clones listed, roughly 87% were seen once. This chain links TRBV2 with TRBJ2-3, with D unresolved. The sample in question was peripheral blood, obtained in a trial of Ad26.COV2.S vaccine versus placebo. The TCR was taken from a person between 18 and 59 years old who received the Ad26.COV2.S COVID-19 vaccine or a placebo. The CDR3 loop is CASSPRLTDTQYF. The CDR3 nucleotides read TGTGCCAGCAGCCCCCGACTCACAGATACGCAGTATTTT. Looking up the rest from reference TRBV2 and TRBJ2-3 gives the full variable domain: EPEVTQTPSHQVTQMGQEVILRCVPISNHLYFYWYRQILGQKVEFLVSFYNNEISEKSEIFDDQFSVERPDGSNFTLKIRSTKLEDSAMYFCASSPRLTDTQYFGPGTRLTVL.